A selection of T cell receptor beta chains follows, all from one sample in a study of blood T cell repertoires in COVID-19. Assay: immunoSEQ multiplex PCR; the TCRdb copy retains only in-frame clones and omits some. The table has about 170,000 clones, around 81% seen once. Sequenced: peripheral blood. The receptors shown here come from a woman of 80 years or more with COVID-19, enrolled during active disease. Both conserved end residues are part of each CDR3. D genes are given only for firm matches. Clone size is stated in some rows and not others, as once, few, many or a class when expanded.

CDR3 length	J gene	V gene	D gene	clone size	CDR3 DNA	CDR3 protein
14	TRBJ1-6	TRBV6-5	-	-	TGTGCCAGCAGTATCAGGGCGTCGAATTCACCCCTCCACTTT	CASSIRASNSPLHF
16	TRBJ2-2	TRBV6-6	-	-	TGTGCCAGCAGTTACTCGATCCCCAGGAACGCCGGGGAGCTGTTTTTT	CASSYSIPRNAGELFF
17	TRBJ2-3	TRBV12-5	-	-	TGTGCTAGTGGTTTGGGTGTGGGGACTGGATATTCTGATACGCAGTATTTT	CASGLGVGTGYSDTQYF
15	TRBJ2-2	TRBV19	TRBD1	-	TGTGCCAGTAGTATAGGTGGACAGGCGTACGGGGAGCTGTTTTTT	CASSIGGQAYGELFF
14	TRBJ1-1	TRBV6-5	TRBD1	-	TGTGCCAGCAGTTACTCGTACAGGGGCACTGAAGCTTTCTTT	CASSYSYRGTEAFF
17	TRBJ1-3	TRBV4-1	-	-	TGCGCCAGCAGACAGGTGGGGTCAGGGGCGTCGGGAAACACCATATATTTT	CASRQVGSGASGNTIYF
12	TRBJ1-2	TRBV10-3	-	-	TGTGCCACCGCAGGAATCAACTATGGCTACACCTTC	CATAGINYGYTF
15	TRBJ1-6	TRBV18	TRBD1	-	TGTGCCAGCTCACCAGGACAGGGCTCTGATTCACCCCTCCACTTT	CASSPGQGSDSPLHF
13	TRBJ1-6	TRBV2	-	once	TGTGCCAGCCGCTGGGAGGGACGGTCACCCCTCCACTTT	CASRWEGRSPLHF
13	TRBJ1-4	TRBV5-5	TRBD1	-	TGTGCCAGCACAGGGACAGCAAATGAAAAACTGTTTTTT	CASTGTANEKLFF
15	TRBJ1-5	TRBV28	-	-	TGTGCCAGCAGATCGGGACAATATAGCAATCAGCCCCAGCATTTT	CASRSGQYSNQPQHF
15	TRBJ2-5	TRBV9	TRBD2	-	TGTGCCAGCAGCACACAGACTAGCCACACGGAGACCCAGTACTTC	CASSTQTSHTETQYF
15	TRBJ2-7	TRBV19	TRBD2	-	TGTGCCAGTAGTGCAATAGCGGGGGAAACCTACGAGCAGTACTTC	CASSAIAGETYEQYF
16	TRBJ2-7	TRBV5-4	TRBD1	-	TGTGCCAGCACCCTCACCCCGTGGGACAGCTCCTACGAGCAGTACTTC	CASTLTPWDSSYEQYF
16	TRBJ2-3	TRBV9	-	-	TGTGCCAGCAGCGCCGTTTGGACTTCTAGCACAGATACGCAGTATTTT	CASSAVWTSSTDTQYF
13	TRBJ1-2	TRBV20-1	-	-	TGCAGTGCTAGTGTTTGGGGCCGGGTAGGCTACACCTTC	CSASVWGRVGYTF
14	TRBJ1-5	TRBV18	-	-	TGTGCCAGCTCACCAACAGCGGGGAATCAGCCCCAGCATTTT	CASSPTAGNQPQHF
13	TRBJ2-7	TRBV12-3/TRBV12-4	TRBD1	-	TGTGCCAGCAGTCCAGACAGGGTCTACGAGCAGTACTTC	CASSPDRVYEQYF
15	TRBJ1-2	TRBV7-9	TRBD1	-	TGTGCCAGCAGCCAACAGACAGGGTCACAGTATGGCTACACCTTC	CASSQQTGSQYGYTF
16	TRBJ1-2	TRBV5-1	TRBD1	-	TGCGCCAGCAGCCTGAATCCGGGACAGGGGGCCTATGGCTACACCTTC	CASSLNPGQGAYGYTF
13	TRBJ1-1	TRBV7-3	-	-	TGTGCCAGCAGCTCCGGTCCGGGGACTGAAGCTTTCTTT	CASSSGPGTEAFF
16	TRBJ2-2	TRBV19	TRBD1	-	TGTGCCAGTAGCCCCCGGGACAGGGTCCGGCCCGGGGAGCTGTTTTTT	CASSPRDRVRPGELFF
15	TRBJ1-6	TRBV6-5	-	-	TGTGCCAGCAGTTACTCGCTGGGTTCGGGTTCACCCCTCCACTTT	CASSYSLGSGSPLHF
15	TRBJ1-5	TRBV28	TRBD1	few	TGTGCCAGCAGTTCCCTTGGACAGGGCAATCAGCCCCAGCATTTT	CASSSLGQGNQPQHF
14	TRBJ2-3	TRBV20-1	TRBD2	few	TGCAGTGCTAGTGGGCTAGCGGGCATTTATACGCAGTATTTT	CSASGLAGIYTQYF
12	TRBJ2-3	TRBV28	-	-	TGTGCCAGCAGTGTTCTAGGAGATACGCAGTATTTT	CASSVLGDTQYF
13	TRBJ1-3	TRBV12-5	-	-	TGTGCTAGTGCCACAGGGTTAGGAAACACCATATATTTT	CASATGLGNTIYF
12	TRBJ1-1	TRBV3-1/TRBV3-2	-	-	TGTGCCAGCAGCCAAGGTGTAGCTGAAGCTTTCTTT	CASSQGVAEAFF
13	TRBJ1-6	TRBV28	-	-	TGTGCCAGCAGTTCGAACAGTAATTCACCCCTCCACTTT	CASSSNSNSPLHF
15	TRBJ1-5	TRBV5-1	TRBD1	-	TGCGCCAGCAGCTTGGGGGACAGGTGGGATCAGCCCCAGCATTTT	CASSLGDRWDQPQHF
14	TRBJ2-7	TRBV20-1	TRBD2	-	TGCAGTGCTAGTCGAGCGGGAACTTCCTACGAGCAGTACTTC	CSASRAGTSYEQYF
13	TRBJ1-1	TRBV7-7	-	-	TGTGCTAGCAGCTTGGGACAGAACACTGAAGCTTTCTTT	CASSLGQNTEAFF
16	TRBJ1-6	TRBV7-3	-	-	TGTGCCAGCAGCTACCTAGGACATAGGTTTGATTCACCCCTCCACTTT	CASSYLGHRFDSPLHF
15	TRBJ2-7	TRBV3-1/TRBV3-2	TRBD2	few	TGTGCCAGCAGCAAGACTAGCGGGGCCTCCTACGAGCAGTACTTC	CASSKTSGASYEQYF
14	TRBJ2-1	TRBV5-1	-	once	TGCGCCAGCAGCCAGGGTCCCCCTCTCAATGAGCAGTTCTTC	CASSQGPPLNEQFF
15	TRBJ1-5	TRBV5-1	-	-	TGCGCCAGCAGCTTGATAGGGGCTAGCAATCAGCCCCAGCATTTT	CASSLIGASNQPQHF
13	TRBJ1-1	TRBV29-1	-	-	TGCAGCGTTGCGCGGGCCACCAACACTGAAGCTTTCTTT	CSVARATNTEAFF
13	TRBJ2-5	TRBV6-2/TRBV6-3	-	once	TGTGCCAGCAGTTTGGGGGGTACGGAGACCCAGTACTTC	CASSLGGTETQYF
15	TRBJ2-1	TRBV5-4	TRBD1	-	TGTGCCTCCCGGTCCAGTAGCGAGGGGGCCATTGAGCAGTTCTTC	CASRSSSEGAIEQFF
13	TRBJ1-2	TRBV5-1	-	-	TGCGCCAGCAGCTCCGCGGCTAACTATGGCTACACCTTC	CASSSAANYGYTF
15	TRBJ1-2	TRBV5-1	-	-	TGCGCCAGCAGCTTAATGACAGCCTTCAACTATGGCTACACCTTC	CASSLMTAFNYGYTF
16	TRBJ1-6	TRBV5-1	TRBD1	once	TGCGCCAGCAGCTTGGTATCGGGACAGCAAAATTCACCCCTCCACTTT	CASSLVSGQQNSPLHF
14	TRBJ1-5	TRBV2	-	-	TGTGCCAGCAGGGAAGATGGGCCCCATCAGCCCCAGCATTTT	CASREDGPHQPQHF
12	TRBJ2-5	TRBV18	-	-	TGTGCCAGCTCACCCCGCCAAGAGACCCAGTACTTC	CASSPRQETQYF
15	TRBJ1-1	TRBV9	-	once	TGTGCCAGCAGCGCGGCCGCCCGTGGGGACATTGAAGCTTTCTTT	CASSAAARGDIEAFF
11	TRBJ2-5	TRBV29-1	-	-	TGCAGCGTTCAGGTCCTGGAGACCCAGTACTTC	CSVQVLETQYF
13	TRBJ1-1	TRBV29-1	TRBD1	-	TGCAGCGTTGAGCGGGACAGGAACACTGAAGCTTTCTTT	CSVERDRNTEAFF
15	TRBJ1-5	TRBV24-1	TRBD1	-	TGTGCCACCAGTGACCCGAAACAGGGGGACCAGCCCCAGCATTTT	CATSDPKQGDQPQHF
15	TRBJ1-2	TRBV5-1	-	-	TGCGCCAGCAGCTTGTCCCTAGGGAGTGGCGGTGGCTACACCTTC	CASSLSLGSGGGYTF
13	TRBJ2-7	TRBV12-3/TRBV12-4	TRBD2	-	TGTGCCAGCGGAGTTAGCGGGGGGGCCTGGCAGTACTTC	CASGVSGGAWQYF
15	TRBJ2-7	TRBV18	TRBD1	-	TGTGCCAGCTCAACAGGTGCCGGGACAGCCTACGAGCAGTACTTC	CASSTGAGTAYEQYF
13	TRBJ1-5	TRBV29-1	-	-	TGCAGCGTTGACAGGGAGGACCGTCAGCCCCAGCATTTT	CSVDREDRQPQHF